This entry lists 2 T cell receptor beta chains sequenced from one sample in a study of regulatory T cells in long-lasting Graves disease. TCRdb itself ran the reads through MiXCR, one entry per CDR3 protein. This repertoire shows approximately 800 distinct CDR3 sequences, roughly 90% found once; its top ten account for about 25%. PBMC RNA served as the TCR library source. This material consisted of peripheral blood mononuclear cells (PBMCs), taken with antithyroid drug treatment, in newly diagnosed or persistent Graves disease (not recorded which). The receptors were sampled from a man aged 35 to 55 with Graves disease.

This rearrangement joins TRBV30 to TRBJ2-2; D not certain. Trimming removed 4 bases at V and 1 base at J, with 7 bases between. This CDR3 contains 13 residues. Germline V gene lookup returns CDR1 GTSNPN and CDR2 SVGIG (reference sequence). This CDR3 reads CAWMTGNTGELFF. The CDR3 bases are TGTGCCTGGATGACGGGGAACACCGGGGAGCTGTTTTTT.

The CDR3 spells CASSPDRVGTEAFF. Written as DNA, the CDR3 is TGCGCCAGCAGCCCCGACAGGGTGGGGACTGAAGCTTTCTTT. This chain links TRBV5-1 with TRBJ1-1, with 7 bases that match TRBD1. Germline V gene sequence: CDR1 SGHRS, CDR2 YFSETQ. Unmatched junction bases numbered 8, after V lost 4 bases and J lost 5 bases. The CDR3 consists of 14 residues.